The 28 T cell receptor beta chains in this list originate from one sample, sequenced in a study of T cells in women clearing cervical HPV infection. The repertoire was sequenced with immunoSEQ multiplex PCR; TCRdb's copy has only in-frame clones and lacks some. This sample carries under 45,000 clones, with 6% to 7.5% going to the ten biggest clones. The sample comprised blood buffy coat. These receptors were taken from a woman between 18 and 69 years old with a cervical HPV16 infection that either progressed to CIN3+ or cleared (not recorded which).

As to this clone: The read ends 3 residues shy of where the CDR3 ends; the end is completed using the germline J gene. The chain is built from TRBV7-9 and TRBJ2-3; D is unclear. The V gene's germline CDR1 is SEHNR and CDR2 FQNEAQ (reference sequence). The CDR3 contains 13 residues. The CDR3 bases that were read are TGTGCCAGCAGCCGCGAGATCCAAGAGACG. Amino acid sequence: CASSREIQET. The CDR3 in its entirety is CASSREIQETQYF.

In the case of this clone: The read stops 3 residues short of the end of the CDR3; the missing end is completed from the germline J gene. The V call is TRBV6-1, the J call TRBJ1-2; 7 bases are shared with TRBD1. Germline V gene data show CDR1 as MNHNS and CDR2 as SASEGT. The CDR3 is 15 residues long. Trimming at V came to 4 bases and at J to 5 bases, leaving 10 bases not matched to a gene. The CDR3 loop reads CASSAREGARYGYTF. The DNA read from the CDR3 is TGTGCCAGCAGTGCCCGAGAGGGGGCGCGTTATGGC.

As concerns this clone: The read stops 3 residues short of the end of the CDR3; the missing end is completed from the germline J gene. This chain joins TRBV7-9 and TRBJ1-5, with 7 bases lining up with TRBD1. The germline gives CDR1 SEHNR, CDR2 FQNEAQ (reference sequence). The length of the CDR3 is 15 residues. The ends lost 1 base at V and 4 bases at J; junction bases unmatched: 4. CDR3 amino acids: CASSLEVQGNQPQHF. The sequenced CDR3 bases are TGTGCCAGCAGCTTAGAGGTACAGGGGAATCAGCCC.

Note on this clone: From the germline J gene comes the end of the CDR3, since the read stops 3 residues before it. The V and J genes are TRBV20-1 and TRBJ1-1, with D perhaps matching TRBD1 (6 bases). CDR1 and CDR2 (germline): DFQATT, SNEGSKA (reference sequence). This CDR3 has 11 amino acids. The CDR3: CSATLQGGAFF. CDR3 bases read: TGCAGTGCTACTTTACAGGGAGGC.

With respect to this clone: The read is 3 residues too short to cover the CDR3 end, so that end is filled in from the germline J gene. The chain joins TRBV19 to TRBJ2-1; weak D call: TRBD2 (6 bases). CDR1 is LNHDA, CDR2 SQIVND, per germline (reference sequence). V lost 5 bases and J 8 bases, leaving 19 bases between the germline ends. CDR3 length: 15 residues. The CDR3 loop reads CASSGESQGGYEQFF. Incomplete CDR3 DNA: TGTGCCAGTAGTGGGGAAAGTCAGGGAGGATATGAG. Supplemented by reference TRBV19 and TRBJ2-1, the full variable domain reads DGGITQSPKYLFRKEGQNVTLSCEQNLNHDAMYWYRQDPGQGLRLIYYSQIVNDFQKGDIAEGYSVSREKKESFPLTVTSAQKNPTAFYLCASSGESQGGYEQFFGPGTRLTVL.

CDR3 bases read: TGTGCCAGCAGTGATGTGGACAGGGGGTCAATTAGCAATCAGCCC. Protein sequence: CASSDVDRGSISNQP. The full-length CDR3 reads as CASSDVDRGSISNQPQHF. The genes are TRBV2 and TRBJ1-5, with TRBD1 identical over 10 bases. With the read ending 3 residues before the CDR3 end, the germline J gene is used to fill in that end. The CDR3 totals 18 residues. Trimming at V came to 3 bases and at J to 0 bases, leaving 8 bases not matched to a gene. The V gene's germline CDR1 is SNHLY and CDR2 FYNNEI.

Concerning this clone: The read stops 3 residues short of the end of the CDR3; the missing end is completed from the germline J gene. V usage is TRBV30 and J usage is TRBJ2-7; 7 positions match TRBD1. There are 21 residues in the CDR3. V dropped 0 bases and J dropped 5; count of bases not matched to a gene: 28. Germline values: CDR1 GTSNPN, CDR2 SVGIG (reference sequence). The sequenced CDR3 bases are TGTGCCTGGAGTGTATTTGAAAGGGGGCAGTCACTTATAATCGCGGGTGACGAG. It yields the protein CAWSVFERGQSLIIAGDE. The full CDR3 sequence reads CAWSVFERGQSLIIAGDEQYF.

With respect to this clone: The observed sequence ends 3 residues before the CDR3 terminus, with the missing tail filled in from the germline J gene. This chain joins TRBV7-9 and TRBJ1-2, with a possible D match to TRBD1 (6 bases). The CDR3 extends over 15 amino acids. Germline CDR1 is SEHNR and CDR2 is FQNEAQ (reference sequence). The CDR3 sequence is CASSSLAGGQYDYTF. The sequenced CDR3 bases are TGTGCCAGCAGCTCCCTTGCGGGGGGCCAGTACGAC.

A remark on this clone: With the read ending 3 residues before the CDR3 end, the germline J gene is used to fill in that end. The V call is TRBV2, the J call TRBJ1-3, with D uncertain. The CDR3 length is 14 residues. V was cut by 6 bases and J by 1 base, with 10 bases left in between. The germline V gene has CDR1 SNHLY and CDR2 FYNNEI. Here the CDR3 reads CASSDYRSGNTIYF. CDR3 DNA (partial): TGTGCCAGCAGCGACTATAGGTCTGGAAACACC.

The DNA read from the CDR3 is TGTGCAAGTCGCTTAAGTTCCCCTCGATGGGCACCAAGCACAGATACG. This sequence encodes CASRLSSPRWAPSTDT. The whole CDR3 protein is CASRLSSPRWAPSTDTQYF. The rearrangement links TRBV7-3 to TRBJ2-3; no reliable D call. The sequenced fragment ends 3 residues before the CDR3 boundary, so the rest is inferred from the germline J gene. This CDR3 contains 19 residues. Germline loops: CDR1 SGHTA, CDR2 FQGTGA.

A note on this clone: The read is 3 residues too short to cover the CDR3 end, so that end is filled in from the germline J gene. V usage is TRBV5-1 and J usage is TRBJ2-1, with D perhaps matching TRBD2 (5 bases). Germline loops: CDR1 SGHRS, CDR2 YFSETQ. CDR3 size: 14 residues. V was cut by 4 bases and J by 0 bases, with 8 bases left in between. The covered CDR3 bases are TGCGCCAGCAGCCCGCGGGCCTCCTACAATGAG. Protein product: CASSPRASYNE. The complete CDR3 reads CASSPRASYNEQFF.

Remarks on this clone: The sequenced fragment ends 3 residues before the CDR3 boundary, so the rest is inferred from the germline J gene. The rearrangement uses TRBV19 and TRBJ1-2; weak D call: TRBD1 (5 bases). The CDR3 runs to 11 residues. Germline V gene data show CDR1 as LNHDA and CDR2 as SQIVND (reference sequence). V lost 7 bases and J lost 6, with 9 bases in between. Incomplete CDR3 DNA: TGTGCCAGTAACGGGGGGGATGGC. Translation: CASNGGDG. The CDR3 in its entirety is CASNGGDGYTF.

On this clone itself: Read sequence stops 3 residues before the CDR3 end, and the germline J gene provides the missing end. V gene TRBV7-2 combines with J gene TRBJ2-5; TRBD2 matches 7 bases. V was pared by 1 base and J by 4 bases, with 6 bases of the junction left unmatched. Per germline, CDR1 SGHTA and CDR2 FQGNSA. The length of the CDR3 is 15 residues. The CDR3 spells CASSLVGGIAETQYF. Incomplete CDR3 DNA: TGTGCCAGCAGCTTAGTGGGGGGGATTGCAGAGACC.

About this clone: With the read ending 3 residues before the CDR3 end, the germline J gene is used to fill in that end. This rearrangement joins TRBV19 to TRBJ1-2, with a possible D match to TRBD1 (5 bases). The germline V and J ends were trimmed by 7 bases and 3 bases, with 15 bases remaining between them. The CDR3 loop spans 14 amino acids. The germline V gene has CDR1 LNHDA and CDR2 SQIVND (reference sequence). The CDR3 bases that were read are TGTGCCAGTACCTGGGATCGGGGGGACTATGGC. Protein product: CASTWDRGDYG. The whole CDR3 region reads CASTWDRGDYGYTF.

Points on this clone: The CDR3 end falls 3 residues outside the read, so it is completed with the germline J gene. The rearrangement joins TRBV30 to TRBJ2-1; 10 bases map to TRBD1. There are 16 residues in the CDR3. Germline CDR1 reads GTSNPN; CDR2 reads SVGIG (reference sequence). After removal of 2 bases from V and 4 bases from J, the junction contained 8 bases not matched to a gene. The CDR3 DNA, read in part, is TGTGCCTGGAGTATAGGAGGGACAGGGGTTTACAATGAG. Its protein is CAWSIGGTGVYNE. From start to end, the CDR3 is CAWSIGGTGVYNEQFF.

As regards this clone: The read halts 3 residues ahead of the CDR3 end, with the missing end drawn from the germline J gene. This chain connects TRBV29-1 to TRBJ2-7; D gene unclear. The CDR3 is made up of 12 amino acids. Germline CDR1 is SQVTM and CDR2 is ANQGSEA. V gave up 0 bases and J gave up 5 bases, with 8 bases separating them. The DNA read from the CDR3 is TGCAGCGTTGAAGAAACAACCCACGAG. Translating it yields CSVEETTHE. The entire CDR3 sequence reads CSVEETTHEQYF.

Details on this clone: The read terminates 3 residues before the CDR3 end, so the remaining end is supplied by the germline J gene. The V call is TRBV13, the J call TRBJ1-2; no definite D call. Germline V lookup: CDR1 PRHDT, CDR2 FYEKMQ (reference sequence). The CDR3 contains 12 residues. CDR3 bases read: TGTGCCAGCAGCTTAGGATCGCGGGGC. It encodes CASSLGSRG. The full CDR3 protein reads CASSLGSRGYTF.

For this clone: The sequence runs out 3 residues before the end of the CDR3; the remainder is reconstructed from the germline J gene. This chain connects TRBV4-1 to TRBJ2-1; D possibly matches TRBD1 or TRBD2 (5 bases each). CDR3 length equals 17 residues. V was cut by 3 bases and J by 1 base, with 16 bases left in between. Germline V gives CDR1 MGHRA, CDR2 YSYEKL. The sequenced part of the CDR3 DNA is TGCGCCAGCAGCCATCCCGCGGAGGACACTTCCTACAATGAG. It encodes CASSHPAEDTSYNE. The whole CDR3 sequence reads CASSHPAEDTSYNEQFF.

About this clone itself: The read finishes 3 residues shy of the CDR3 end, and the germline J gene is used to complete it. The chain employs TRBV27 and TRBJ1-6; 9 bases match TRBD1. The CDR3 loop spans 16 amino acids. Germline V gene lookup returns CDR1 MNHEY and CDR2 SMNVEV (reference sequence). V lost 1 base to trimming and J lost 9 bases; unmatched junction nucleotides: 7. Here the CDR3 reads CASSLFFGTGSSPLHF. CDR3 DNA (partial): TGTGCCAGCAGTTTATTTTTTGGGACAGGGAGTTCACCC.

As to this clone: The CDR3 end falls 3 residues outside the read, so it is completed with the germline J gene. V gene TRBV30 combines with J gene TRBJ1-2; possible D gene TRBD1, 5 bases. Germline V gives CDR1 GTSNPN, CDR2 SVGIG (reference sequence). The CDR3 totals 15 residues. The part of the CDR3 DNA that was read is TGTGCCTGGAGATCGGGACTAGCGGGATATAATGAC. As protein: CAWRSGLAGYND. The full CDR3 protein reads CAWRSGLAGYNDYTF. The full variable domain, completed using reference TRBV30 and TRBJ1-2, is SQTIHQWPATLVQPVGSPLSLECTVEGTSNPNLYWYRQAAGRGLQLLFYSVGIGQISSEVPQNLSASRPQDRQFILSSKKLLLSDSGFYLCAWRSGLAGYNDYTFGSGTRLTVV.

The CDR3 bases that were read are TGCAGCGTCATACTAGCGGGGGCGGGAGAGACC. This sequence encodes CSVILAGAGET. The whole CDR3 sequence reads CSVILAGAGETQYF. The chain links TRBV29-1 to TRBJ2-5; 11 nucleotides line up with TRBD2. The CDR3 goes on 3 residues after the read ends, and that part is filled in from the germline J gene. The CDR3 sequence is 14 residues long. V shed 6 bases, J shed 4 bases, and the junction held 7 bases outside the gene matches. Germline CDR1 SQVTM, CDR2 ANQGSEA.

The CDR3: CSARKLAGAYEQYF. CDR3 DNA, as far as it was read: TGCAGTGCTAGGAAACTTGCGGGAGCCTACGAG. V gene TRBV20-1 combines with J gene TRBJ2-7; TRBD2 matches at 7 bases. From the germline J gene comes the end of the CDR3, since the read stops 3 residues before it. This CDR3 region has 14 residues. J lost 2 bases, V lost 3 bases, and 7 bases had no gene match. Germline V gene data show CDR1 as DFQATT and CDR2 as SNEGSKA (reference sequence).

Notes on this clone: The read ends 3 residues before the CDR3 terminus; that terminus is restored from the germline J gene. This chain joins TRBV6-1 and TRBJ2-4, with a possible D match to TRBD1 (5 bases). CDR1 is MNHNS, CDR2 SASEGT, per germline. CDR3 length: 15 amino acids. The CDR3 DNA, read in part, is TGTGCCAGCAGTGAAGCCGCCCAGGGCACCTATGGT. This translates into CASSEAAQGTYG. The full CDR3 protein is CASSEAAQGTYGQYF.

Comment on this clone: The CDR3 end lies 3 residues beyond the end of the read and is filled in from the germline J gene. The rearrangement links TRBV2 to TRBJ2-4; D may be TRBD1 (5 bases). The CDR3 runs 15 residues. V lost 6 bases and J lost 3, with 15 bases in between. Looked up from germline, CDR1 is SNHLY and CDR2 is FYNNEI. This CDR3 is CASRATREVKNIQYF. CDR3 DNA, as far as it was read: TGTGCCAGCAGGGCTACCAGGGAAGTCAAAAACATT.

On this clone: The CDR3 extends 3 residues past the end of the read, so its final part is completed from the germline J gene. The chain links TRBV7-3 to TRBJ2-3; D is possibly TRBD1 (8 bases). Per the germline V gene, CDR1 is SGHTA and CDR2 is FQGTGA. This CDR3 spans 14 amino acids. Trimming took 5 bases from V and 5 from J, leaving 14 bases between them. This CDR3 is CASSVDREGDTQYF. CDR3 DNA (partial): TGTGCCAGCAGCGTGGACAGGGAGGGAGATACG.

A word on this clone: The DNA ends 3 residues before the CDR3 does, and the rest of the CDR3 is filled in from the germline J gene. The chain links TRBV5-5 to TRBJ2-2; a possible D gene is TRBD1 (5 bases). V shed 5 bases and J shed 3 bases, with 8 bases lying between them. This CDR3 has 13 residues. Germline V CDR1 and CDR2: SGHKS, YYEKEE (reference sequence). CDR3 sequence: CASSSRDTGELFF. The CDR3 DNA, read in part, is TGTGCCAGCAGTTCCAGGGACACCGGGGAG. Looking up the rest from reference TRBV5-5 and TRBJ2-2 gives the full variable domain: DAGVTQSPTHLIKTRGQQVTLRCSPISGHKSVSWYQQVLGQGPQFIFQYYEKEERGRGNFPDRFSARQFPNYSSELNVNALLLGDSALYLCASSSRDTGELFFGEGSRLTVL.

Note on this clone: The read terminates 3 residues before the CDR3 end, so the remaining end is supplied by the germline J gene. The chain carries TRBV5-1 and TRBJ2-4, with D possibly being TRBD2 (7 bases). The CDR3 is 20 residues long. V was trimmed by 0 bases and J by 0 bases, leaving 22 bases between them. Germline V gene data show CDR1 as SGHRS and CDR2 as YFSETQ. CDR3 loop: CASSLDGRGAGTTAKNIQYF. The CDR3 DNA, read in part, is TGCGCCAGCAGCTTGGATGGTCGGGGGGCCGGCACTACAGCCAAAAACATT.

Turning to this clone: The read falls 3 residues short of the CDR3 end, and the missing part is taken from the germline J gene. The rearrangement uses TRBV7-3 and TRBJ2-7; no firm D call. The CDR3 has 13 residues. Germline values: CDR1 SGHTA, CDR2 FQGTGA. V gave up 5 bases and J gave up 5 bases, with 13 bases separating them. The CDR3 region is CASSIQVDNEQYF. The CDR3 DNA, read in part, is TGTGCCAGCAGCATTCAGGTAGACAACGAG.